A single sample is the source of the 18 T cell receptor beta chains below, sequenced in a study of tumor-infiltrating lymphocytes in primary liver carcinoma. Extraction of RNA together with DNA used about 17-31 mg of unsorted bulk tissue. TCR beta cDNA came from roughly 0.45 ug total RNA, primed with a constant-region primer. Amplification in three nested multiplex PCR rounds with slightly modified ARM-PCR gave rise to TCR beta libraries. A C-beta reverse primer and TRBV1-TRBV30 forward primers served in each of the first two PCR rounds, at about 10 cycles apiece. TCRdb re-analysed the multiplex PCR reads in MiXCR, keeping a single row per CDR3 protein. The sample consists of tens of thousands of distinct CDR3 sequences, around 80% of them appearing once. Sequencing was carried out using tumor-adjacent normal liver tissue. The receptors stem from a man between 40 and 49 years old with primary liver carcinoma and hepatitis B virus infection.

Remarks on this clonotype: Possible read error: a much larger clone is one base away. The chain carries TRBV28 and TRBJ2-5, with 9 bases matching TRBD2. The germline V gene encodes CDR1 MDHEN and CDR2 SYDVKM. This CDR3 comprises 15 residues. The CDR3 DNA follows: TGTGCCAGTCATTTGGCTAGCGGGGTCCAAGAGACCGAGTACTTC. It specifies CASHLASGVQETEYF. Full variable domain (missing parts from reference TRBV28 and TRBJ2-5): DVKVTQSSRYLVKRTGEKVFLECVQDMDHENMFWYRQDPGLGLRLIYFSYDVKMKEKGDIPEGYSVSREKKERFSLILESASTNQTSMYLCASHLASGVQETEYFGPGTRLLVL.

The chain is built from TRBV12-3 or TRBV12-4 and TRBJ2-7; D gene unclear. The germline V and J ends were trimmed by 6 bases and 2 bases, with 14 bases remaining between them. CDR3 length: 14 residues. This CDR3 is CASSSQSSPYEQYF. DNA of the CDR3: TGTGCCAGCAGCTCTCAGAGTAGCCCCTACGAGCAGTACTTC.

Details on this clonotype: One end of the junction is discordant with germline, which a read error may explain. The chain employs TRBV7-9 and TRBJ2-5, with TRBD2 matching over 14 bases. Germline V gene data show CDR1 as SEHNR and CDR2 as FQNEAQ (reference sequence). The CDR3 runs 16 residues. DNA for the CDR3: TGTGCCAGCAGCATGGGACTAGCGGGAGTCCAAGGGACCCAGTATTTC. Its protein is CASSMGLAGVQGTQYF.

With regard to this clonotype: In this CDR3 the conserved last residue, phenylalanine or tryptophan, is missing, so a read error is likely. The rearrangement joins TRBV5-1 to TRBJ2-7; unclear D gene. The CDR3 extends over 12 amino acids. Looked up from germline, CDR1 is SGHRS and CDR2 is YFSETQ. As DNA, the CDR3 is TGCGCCAGTAGCTTGGATGCCTACGAGCAGTACATC. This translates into CASSLDAYEQYI.

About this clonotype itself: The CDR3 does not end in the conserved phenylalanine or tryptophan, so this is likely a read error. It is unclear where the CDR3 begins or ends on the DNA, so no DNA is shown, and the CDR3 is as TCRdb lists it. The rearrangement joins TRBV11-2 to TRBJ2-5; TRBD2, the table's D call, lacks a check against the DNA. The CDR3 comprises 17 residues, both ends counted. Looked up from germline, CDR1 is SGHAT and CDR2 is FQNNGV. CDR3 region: CASGLRLAGDSSETRYS.

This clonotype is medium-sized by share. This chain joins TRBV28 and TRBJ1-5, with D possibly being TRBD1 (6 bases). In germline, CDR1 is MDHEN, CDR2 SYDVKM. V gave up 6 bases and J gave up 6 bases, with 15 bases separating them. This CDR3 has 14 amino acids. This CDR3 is CASRMTGASQPQHF. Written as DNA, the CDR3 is TGTGCCAGCAGAATGACAGGCGCGAGTCAGCCCCAGCATTTT.

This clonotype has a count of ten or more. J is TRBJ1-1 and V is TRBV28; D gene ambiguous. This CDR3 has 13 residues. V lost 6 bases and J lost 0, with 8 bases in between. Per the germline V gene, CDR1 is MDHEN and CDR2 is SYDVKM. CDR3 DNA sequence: TGTGCCAGCAGCGGCGGCTTGAACACTGAAGCTTTCTTT. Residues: CASSGGLNTEAFF.

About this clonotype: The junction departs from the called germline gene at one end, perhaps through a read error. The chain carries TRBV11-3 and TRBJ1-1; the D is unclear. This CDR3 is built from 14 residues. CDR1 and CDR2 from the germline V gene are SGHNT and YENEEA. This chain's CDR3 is CTSSLGPSNTETLF. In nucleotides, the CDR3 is TGTACCAGCAGCTTAGGGCCGTCGAACACTGAAACTCTCTTT.

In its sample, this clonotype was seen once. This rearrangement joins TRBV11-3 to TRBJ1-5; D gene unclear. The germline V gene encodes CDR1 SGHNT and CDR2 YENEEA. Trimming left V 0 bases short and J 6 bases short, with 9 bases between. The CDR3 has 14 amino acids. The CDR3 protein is CASSLDLGSQPQHF. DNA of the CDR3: TGTGCCAGCAGCTTAGATCTGGGGTCTCAGCCCCAGCATTTT.

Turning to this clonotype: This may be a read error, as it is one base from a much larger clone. Here the CDR3 DNA reads TGTGCCAGCTCTTGGGACAGTTATAGCAATCAGCCCCAGCATTTC. As protein: CASSWDSYSNQPQHF. The chain carries TRBV18 and TRBJ1-5, with 7 bases fitting TRBD1. Germline V gives CDR1 KGHSH, CDR2 LQKENI. CDR3 size: 15 residues.

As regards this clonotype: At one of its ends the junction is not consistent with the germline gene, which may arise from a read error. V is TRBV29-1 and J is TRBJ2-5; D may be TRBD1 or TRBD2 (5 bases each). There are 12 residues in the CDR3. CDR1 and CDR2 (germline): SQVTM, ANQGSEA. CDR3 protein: CSVAEGREIQYF. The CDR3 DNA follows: TGCAGCGTTGCTGAGGGGAGAGAGATCCAGTACTTC.

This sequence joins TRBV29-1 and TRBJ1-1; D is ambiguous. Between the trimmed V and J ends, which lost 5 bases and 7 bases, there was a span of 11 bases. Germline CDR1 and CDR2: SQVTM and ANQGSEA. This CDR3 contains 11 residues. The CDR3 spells CSVIENCEAFF. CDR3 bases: TGCAGCGTTATCGAGAACTGTGAAGCTTTCTTT.

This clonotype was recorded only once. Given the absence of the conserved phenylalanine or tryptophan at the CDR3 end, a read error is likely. CDR3 sequence reads: CASSPYGLAGEQETQYL. The DNA for the CDR3 is TGCGCCAGCAGCCCCTACGGACTAGCGGGAGAGCAAGAGACCCAGTACTTA. The gene calls are TRBV5-1 and TRBJ2-5; 13 nucleotides match TRBD2. The J segment lost 2 bases and the V segment lost 4 bases, leaving 8 bases of the junction unmatched. CDR1 SGHRS and CDR2 YFSETQ come from the germline V gene. The CDR3 covers 17 residues.

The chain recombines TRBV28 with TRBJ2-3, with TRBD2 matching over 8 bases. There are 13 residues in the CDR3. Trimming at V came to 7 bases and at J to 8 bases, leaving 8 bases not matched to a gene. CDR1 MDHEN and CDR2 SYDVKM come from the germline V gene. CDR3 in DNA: TGTGCCAGCATAGCGGGAAGCGCAGGTACGCAGTATTTT. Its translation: CASIAGSAGTQYF.

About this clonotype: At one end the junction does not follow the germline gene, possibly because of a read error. CDR3 loop: CASSYQPEPYTETFF. CDR3 DNA sequence: TGTGCCAGCAGTTACCAGCCGGAGCCGTACACTGAAACTTTCTTT. The chain combines TRBV6-5 with TRBJ1-1; D is unclear. This CDR3 spans 15 amino acids. Germline CDR1 MNHEY, CDR2 SVGAGI.

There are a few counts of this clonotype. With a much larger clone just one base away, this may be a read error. The CDR3 spells CANSYSGSPDTQYF. The CDR3 bases are TGTGCCAACAGTTATAGCGGGAGTCCAGATACGCAGTATTTT. The chain employs TRBV28 and TRBJ2-3; 9 bases map to TRBD2. CDR1 MDHEN and CDR2 SYDVKM come from the germline V gene. This CDR3 region has 14 residues.

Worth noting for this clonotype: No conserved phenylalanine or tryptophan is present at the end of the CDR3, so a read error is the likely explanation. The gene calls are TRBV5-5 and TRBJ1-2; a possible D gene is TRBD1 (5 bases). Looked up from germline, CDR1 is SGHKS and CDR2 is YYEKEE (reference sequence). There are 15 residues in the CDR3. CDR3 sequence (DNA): TGTGACAGCAGCGGTAACATGGGACTGAACTATGGCTACACCTTA. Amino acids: CDSSGNMGLNYGYTL.

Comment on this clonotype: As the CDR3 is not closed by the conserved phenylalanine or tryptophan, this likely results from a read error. The CDR3 DNA is TGCAGCGTCTCTCAGGGCAGGGCTGACGCTTTCATT. It is translated as CSVSQGRADAFI. V and J are TRBV29-1 and TRBJ1-1; a possible D gene is TRBD1 (5 bases). Germline CDR1 and CDR2: SQVTM and ANQGSEA. The CDR3 is made up of 12 amino acids.